The 10 T cell receptor beta chains below come from one sample, sequenced in a study of blood T cell repertoires in COVID-19. Clones were read by immunoSEQ multiplex PCR, and TCRdb kept only the in-frame ones, dropping some. The sample records roughly 100,000 clones, around 87% being singletons. The sample taken for sequencing was peripheral blood. The receptors shown here come from a woman between 25 and 40 years old with acute or convalescent COVID-19.

The chain links TRBV19 to TRBJ1-1; D not certain. CDR3 size: 13 residues. Trimming took off 4 bases at V and 5 bases at J, with 11 bases between the two ends. Germline assignment: CDR1 LNHDA and CDR2 SQIVND (reference sequence). The CDR3 region is CASSNTAGTEAFF. CDR3 nucleotides: TGTGCCAGTAGTAACACCGCGGGGACTGAAGCTTTCTTT.

The V gene is TRBV5-1, the J gene TRBJ2-5, with D possibly TRBD2 on 6 matching bases. V shed 2 bases and J shed 0 bases, with 8 bases lying between them. The CDR3 covers 14 residues. Per the germline V gene, CDR1 is SGHRS and CDR2 is YFSETQ. CDR3 nucleotides: TGCGCCAGCAGCTTTGGCGGGGACCAAGAGACCCAGTACTTC. Protein product: CASSFGGDQETQYF.

This clone appeared a single time. The J gene is TRBJ1-6, the V gene TRBV19; 7 nucleotides agree with TRBD1. The trim removed 6 bases at V and 10 bases at J, leaving 9 bases unmatched. The CDR3 covers 14 residues. The germline V gene has CDR1 LNHDA and CDR2 SQIVND (reference sequence). In DNA, the CDR3 is TGTGCCAGTAGCCCCGACAGGGAGTTATCACCCCTCCACTTT. The encoded protein is CASSPDRELSPLHF.

V gene TRBV28 combines with J gene TRBJ1-5; 11 bases are shared with TRBD1. Germline V lookup: CDR1 MDHEN, CDR2 SYDVKM. This CDR3 comprises 14 residues. V shed 6 bases and J 6 bases; nucleotides not matched to a gene: 4. This CDR3 reads CASRSGTGGQPQHF. CDR3 coding DNA: TGTGCCAGCAGATCCGGGACAGGGGGTCAGCCCCAGCATTTT. Variable domain in full (rest from reference TRBV28 and TRBJ1-5): DVKVTQSSRYLVKRTGEKVFLECVQDMDHENMFWYRQDPGLGLRLIYFSYDVKMKEKGDIPEGYSVSREKKERFSLILESASTNQTSMYLCASRSGTGGQPQHFGDGTRLSIL.

V gene TRBV7-9 combines with J gene TRBJ2-3; 13 bases agree with TRBD2. Germline V CDR1 and CDR2: SEHNR, FQNEAQ (reference sequence). V lost 5 bases to trimming and J lost 1 base; unmatched junction nucleotides: 3. The CDR3 loop spans 16 amino acids. DNA for the CDR3: TGTGCCAGCAGCCTGGGACTAGCGGGGCGCACAGATACGCAGTATTTT. This encodes CASSLGLAGRTDTQYF. Full variable domain (outside the CDR3, taken from reference TRBV7-9 and TRBJ2-3): DTGVSQNPRHKITKRGQNVTFRCDPISEHNRLYWYRQTLGQGPEFLTYFQNEAQLEKSRLLSDRFSAERPKGSFSTLEIQRTEQGDSAMYLCASSLGLAGRTDTQYFGPGTRLTVL.

This chain connects TRBV9 to TRBJ2-3; TRBD1 matches 8 bases. Germline V gene data show CDR1 as SGDLS and CDR2 as YYNGEE. The CDR3 loop spans 15 amino acids. The V segment lost 2 bases and the J segment 0 bases; nucleotides outside the gene matches: 2. CDR3 in amino acids: CASSVQGASTDTQYF. For the CDR3, the DNA is TGTGCCAGCAGCGTCCAGGGGGCGAGCACAGATACGCAGTATTTT.

V gene TRBV7-9 combines with J gene TRBJ1-2; D is uncertain. With 1 base removed from V and 7 bases from J, the gap between germline ends came to 10 bases. There are 13 residues in the CDR3. CDR1 is SEHNR, CDR2 FQNEAQ, per germline (reference sequence). The DNA for the CDR3 is TGTGCCAGCAGCTTAGATGGGCCGGCTGGCTACACCTTC. This translates into CASSLDGPAGYTF.

The genes are TRBV7-9 and TRBJ1-1; D remains unclear. The V gene lost 4 bases and the J gene lost 4 bases, with 19 bases spanning the gap. The CDR3 covers 16 residues. Germline-derived CDR1 and CDR2 are SEHNR and FQNEAQ (reference sequence). The CDR3 sequence: CASSSPPGGRGTEAFF. The DNA of the CDR3 is TGTGCCAGCAGCTCCCCCCCGGGAGGGCGGGGCACTGAAGCTTTCTTT.

The V gene is TRBV5-1, the J gene TRBJ2-3; TRBD2 matches at 8 bases. This CDR3 region has 17 residues. V was clipped by 0 bases and J by 0 bases; unmatched bases: 6. The germline V gene has CDR1 SGHRS and CDR2 YFSETQ. The CDR3 bases are TGCGCCAGCAGCTTGGAGGGCGGGGGGATTAGCACAGATACGCAGTATTTT. This codes for CASSLEGGGISTDTQYF.

The chain employs TRBV5-5 and TRBJ1-2; 8 bases are shared with TRBD1. J gave up 8 bases and V 4 bases, and 10 bases lay outside the gene matches. Germline CDR1 and CDR2: SGHKS and YYEKEE (reference sequence). This CDR3 is built from 14 residues. The CDR3 loop reads CASSRTGPLGGYTF. The DNA of the CDR3 is TGTGCCAGCAGCCGGACAGGGCCTTTGGGGGGCTACACCTTC.